These T cell receptor beta chains were read from a single sample in a study of blood T cell repertoires in COVID-19. Sequenced by immunoSEQ multiplex PCR; TCRdb stores in-frame clones only, minus some. Of fewer than 350,000 clones listed, around 90% are singletons. Sequenced material: PBMCs or T cells enriched from blood (not recorded which). The receptors originated from a woman between 18 and 30 years old with acute COVID-19. The CDR3 runs from the conserved cysteine through the conserved F or W. D genes are given only for firm matches. Size tells how often a clone was seen (once, few, many) or the class of an expanded clone, and some rows leave it out.

>13|TRBJ2-2|NA|TRBV12-3/TRBV12-4|NA
CASSFSGGGELFF
TGTGCCAGCAGTTTTTCCGGGGGCGGGGAGCTGTTTTTT
>13|TRBJ1-5|NA|TRBV27|NA
CASSFSVDQPQHF
TGTGCCAGCAGTTTCAGCGTAGATCAGCCCCAGCATTTT
>14|TRBJ2-7|TRBD1|TRBV2|NA
CASRKGQASYEQYF
TGTGCCAGCAGGAAGGGACAGGCGTCCTACGAGCAGTACTTC
>14|TRBJ1-3|TRBD1|TRBV28|NA
CASSADRAGNTIYF
TGTGCCAGCAGCGCGGACAGGGCTGGAAACACCATATATTTT
>15|TRBJ2-1|TRBD1|TRBV6-5|NA
CASSYSWTGGNEQFF
TGTGCCAGCAGTTACTCTTGGACAGGGGGCAATGAGCAGTTCTTC
>17|TRBJ2-1|TRBD2|TRBV4-2|NA
CASSQETYSGRAHEQFF
TGTGCCAGCAGCCAAGAAACCTACAGCGGGAGGGCCCATGAGCAGTTCTTC
>16|TRBJ1-6|NA|TRBV4-3|once
CASSQDWTLSYSPLHF
TGCGCCAGCAGCCAAGACTGGACACTCTCTTATTCACCCCTCCACTTT
>15|TRBJ2-5|TRBD1|TRBV5-8|once
CASSFGTGGRETQYF
TGTGCCAGCAGCTTTGGGACAGGGGGCCGGGAGACCCAGTACTTC
>14|TRBJ2-5|TRBD2|TRBV18|NA
CASSTGGARETQYF
TGTGCCAGCTCCACCGGGGGGGCTCGAGAGACCCAGTACTTC
>14|TRBJ1-5|NA|TRBV27|NA
CASSRTHSNQPQHF
TGTGCCAGCAGTCGGACTCATAGCAATCAGCCCCAGCATTTT
>14|TRBJ2-2|NA|TRBV29-1|once
CSVEVDSNTGELFF
TGCAGCGTTGAAGTTGACTCGAACACCGGGGAGCTGTTTTTT
>15|TRBJ2-7|TRBD2|TRBV10-2|once
CASVGGLARGGEQYF
TGCGCCAGCGTGGGGGGACTAGCGCGGGGCGGGGAGCAGTACTTC
>20|TRBJ2-3|TRBD2|TRBV30|NA
CAWSPPGVAGPTPSTDTQYF
TGTGCCTGGAGTCCCCCCGGGGTAGCGGGGCCTACACCTAGCACAGATACGCAGTATTTT
>13|TRBJ1-3|NA|TRBV24-1|NA
CATSTVSGNTIYF
TGTGCCACCTCAACAGTCTCTGGAAACACCATATATTTT
>15|TRBJ1-6|TRBD1|TRBV6-5|NA
CASSYEGTANSPLHF
TGTGCCAGCAGTTACGAAGGGACAGCTAATTCACCCCTCCACTTT
>15|TRBJ2-3|NA|TRBV28|once
CASSPVGVAPDTQYF
TGTGCCAGCAGTCCCGTTGGGGTAGCGCCAGATACGCAGTATTTT
>16|TRBJ1-5|NA|TRBV30|NA
CAWSALGYSSNQPQHF
TGTGCCTGGAGTGCGTTGGGCTATAGTAGCAATCAGCCCCAGCATTTT
>16|TRBJ2-7|TRBD2|TRBV29-1|once
CSVAGTSGRFTYEQYF
TGCAGCGTTGCCGGGACTAGCGGGAGGTTTACCTACGAGCAGTACTTC
>15|TRBJ1-6|NA|TRBV4-1|NA
CASSQVGQGYSPLHF
TGCGCCAGCAGCCAAGTGGGCCAGGGGTATTCACCCCTCCACTTT
>13|TRBJ2-7|NA|TRBV12-3/TRBV12-4|NA
CASSLHQRYEQYF
TGTGCCAGCAGCTTACATCAGAGGTACGAGCAGTACTTC
>15|TRBJ2-1|NA|TRBV5-4|NA
CASSFPGSKSNEQFF
TGTGCCAGCAGCTTTCCCGGGAGTAAATCCAATGAGCAGTTCTTC
>15|TRBJ2-7|NA|TRBV19|NA
CASSIGGGASYEQYF
TGTGCCAGTAGTATCGGTGGGGGCGCCTCCTACGAGCAGTACTTC
>16|TRBJ2-3|TRBD2|TRBV27|NA
CASLGLAGGPGDTQYF
TGTGCCAGCCTGGGACTAGCGGGAGGGCCAGGAGATACGCAGTATTTT
>16|TRBJ1-1|TRBD1|TRBV28|NA
CASSPGTGKGETEAFF
TGTGCCAGCAGCCCCGGGACAGGGAAGGGAGAGACTGAAGCTTTCTTT
>16|TRBJ1-2|TRBD1|TRBV10-3|once
CAISDSGQGLNYGYTF
TGTGCCATCAGTGATTCAGGACAGGGGCTTAACTATGGCTACACCTTC
>16|TRBJ2-3|NA|TRBV5-1|once
CASSLELNPRLNTQYF
TGCGCCAGCAGCTTGGAGTTGAACCCGAGATTGAATACGCAGTATTTT